This entry concerns a single TCR beta chain. Its antigen remains unknown. The sample contains more than one DNA sequence encoding this CDR3. This entry is derived from a study of cytomegalovirus exposure and HLA in healthy donors. Overall study findings and caveats: The study put some 160 TCR beta chains on its list as cytomegalovirus-associated. Likely technical artifact: a cluster of highly shared sequence variants.

The study ran its PCR with 60 Vbeta and 13 Jbeta primers. The method was immunoSEQ multiplex PCR; TCRdb's version includes in-frame clones alone and lacks a portion of them. Among around 100,000 clones listed, more than 80% were seen once. Sequencing was carried out using PBMCs. This receptor was identified in a man aged 25 to 40 in good health and CMV-seronegative.

Here the CDR3 reads CASSLGQANTEAFF. The CDR3 coding sequence is TGCGCCAGCAGCCTTGGGCAGGCGAACACTGAAGCTTTCTTT. The chain is built from TRBV5-1 and TRBJ1-1; no definite D call. V dropped 4 bases and J dropped 1 base, with 11 bases sitting between them. The CDR3 has 14 amino acids. Germline values: CDR1 SGHRS, CDR2 YFSETQ.